These 7 T cell receptor beta chains came from one sample sequenced in a study of CD8 T cells in ankylosing spondylitis. TCRdb used MiXCR to reprocess the 5' RACE reads, holding one entry per CDR3 protein. The sample yields tens of thousands of distinct CDR3 sequences, 6.2% seen once. Sequencing was done on a sample of synovial fluid, either unsorted or a sorted T cell fraction (not recorded which). Source of these receptors: a male donor with ankylosing spondylitis.

This clonotype appeared many times. J is TRBJ2-7 and V is TRBV5-1, with D perhaps TRBD2 (6 bases). There are 13 residues in the CDR3. CDR1 SGHRS and CDR2 YFSETQ come from the germline V gene. Trimming took 3 bases from V and 1 from J, leaving 8 bases between them. The CDR3 loop reads CASSSGTSYEQYF. The DNA of the CDR3 is TGCGCCAGCAGCTCTGGGACTTCCTACGAGCAGTACTTC.

The gene calls are TRBV5-1 and TRBJ1-2; 12 nucleotides align to TRBD1. Trimming cost V 3 bases and J 3 bases; bases outside gene matches: 3. Germline V CDR1 and CDR2: SGHRS, YFSETQ. The CDR3 contains 15 residues. The CDR3 sequence is CASSWGTGGDYGYTF. CDR3 DNA sequence: TGCGCCAGCAGCTGGGGGACAGGGGGCGACTATGGCTACACCTTC.

This clonotype was seen ten or more times. The rearrangement links TRBV6-1 to TRBJ2-1; TRBD2 agrees at 10 bases. CDR3 length equals 15 residues. Losses at the gene ends were 5 bases for V and 5 bases for J; bases not matched to a gene: 6. Germline loops: CDR1 MNHNS, CDR2 SASEGT. CDR3 sequence (DNA): TGTGCCAGCAGTCAGCCTAGCGGGAGCGACAATGAGCAGTTCTTC. Translating gives CASSQPSGSDNEQFF.

This chain links TRBV19 with TRBJ2-7, with 10 bases fitting TRBD2. Germline assignment: CDR1 LNHDA and CDR2 SQIVND (reference sequence). Trimming took 7 bases from V and 6 from J; bases not matched to a gene: 15. This CDR3 contains 16 residues. DNA for the CDR3: TGTGCCAGTAATCCTTCGGGGACTAGCGATGTCGGCGAGCAGTACTTC. This translates into CASNPSGTSDVGEQYF.

This clonotype was observed at least ten times. The J gene is TRBJ2-4, the V gene TRBV20-1; no definite D call. The CDR3 spans 16 residues. Per the germline V gene, CDR1 is DFQATT and CDR2 is SNEGSKA (reference sequence). Between the trimmed V and J ends, which lost 0 bases and 0 bases, there was a span of 12 bases. The CDR3 loop reads CSAREVTDLAKNIQYF. The CDR3 region has the DNA TGCAGTGCTAGAGAAGTGACGGACCTAGCCAAAAACATTCAGTACTTC.

The chain combines TRBV5-1 with TRBJ1-6; tentative D call: TRBD1 (5 bases). CDR1 SGHRS and CDR2 YFSETQ come from the germline V gene. CDR3 length: 18 residues. V was pared by 4 bases and J by 4 bases, with 21 bases between. The CDR3 DNA reads TGCGCCAGCAGCCCCGACCGGTTCGGGACTTTTTATAATTCACCCCTCCACTTT. Residues: CASSPDRFGTFYNSPLHF.

This clonotype was seen many times. The rearrangement joins TRBV20-1 to TRBJ2-1; D is unresolved. Looked up from germline, CDR1 is DFQATT and CDR2 is SNEGSKA (reference sequence). Trimming removed 3 bases at V and 2 bases at J, with 11 bases between. The CDR3 sequence is 14 residues long. The CDR3 region is CSASLTQTYNEQFF. DNA for the CDR3: TGCAGTGCTAGTTTAACACAGACCTACAATGAGCAGTTCTTC.